A single sample is the source of the 28 T cell receptor beta chains below, sequenced in a study of T cell clonality in common variable immunodeficiency. Study-wide points: Reportedly, TCR beta sequences from common variable immunodeficiency showed fewer deletions and N-nucleotide insertions.

Which antigens these TCRs recognize remains unknown. Produced via immunoSEQ multiplex PCR; TCRdb's table is partial and in-frame only. Listed for the sample are more than 25,000 clones, none seen a single time. Material: peripheral blood mononuclear cells. The receptors originated from a human donor with common variable immunodeficiency.

This clone was recorded at least ten times. The read finishes 3 residues shy of the CDR3 end, and the germline J gene is used to complete it. The rearrangement uses TRBV18 and TRBJ1-1; tentatively, D is TRBD1 (6 bases). Deletions cut 6 bases from V and 0 bases from J, with 11 bases between. Germline V gene sequence: CDR1 KGHSH, CDR2 LQKENI. This CDR3 region has 14 residues. The CDR3 bases that were read are TGTGCCAGCTCGGACAGAGACATGAACACTGAA. Protein product: CASSDRDMNTE. The full CDR3 protein is CASSDRDMNTEAFF. Full variable domain (rest looked up from reference TRBV18 and TRBJ1-1): NAGVMQNPRHLVRRRGQEARLRCSPMKGHSHVYWYRQLPEEGLKFMVYLQKENIIDESGMPKERFSAEFPKEGPSILRIQQVVRGDSAAYFCASSDRDMNTEAFFGQGTRLTVV.

In regard to this clone: The read falls 3 residues short of the CDR3 end, and the missing part is taken from the germline J gene. The chain is built from TRBV7-6 and TRBJ1-2; 12 bases map to TRBD1. In germline, CDR1 is SGHVS, CDR2 FNYEAQ. The CDR3 is 15 residues long. Losses at the gene ends were 5 bases for V and 5 bases for J; bases not matched to a gene: 6. Incomplete CDR3 DNA: TGTGCCAGCAGCGGGGGACAGGGGGCATGGTATGGC. It yields the protein CASSGGQGAWYG. The whole CDR3 protein is CASSGGQGAWYGYTF.

This clone was counted only a few times. The read ends 3 residues shy of where the CDR3 ends; the end is completed using the germline J gene. The chain uses TRBV19 and TRBJ1-6; the D is unclear. The CDR3 covers 13 residues. Germline V gives CDR1 LNHDA, CDR2 SQIVND (reference sequence). V shed 4 bases and J shed 8 bases, with 9 bases lying between them. CDR3 sequence: CASSTLYYSPLHF. The CDR3 bases that were read are TGTGCCAGTAGTACACTATATTATTCACCC.

Remarks on this clone: The observed sequence ends 3 residues before the CDR3 terminus, with the missing tail filled in from the germline J gene. V is TRBV30 and J is TRBJ2-1; 9 bases match TRBD2. The CDR3 sequence is 15 residues long. CDR1 is GTSNPN and CDR2 is SVGIG in the germline V gene (reference sequence). With 7 bases clipped from V and 7 bases from J, the junction kept 14 bases outside the gene matches. The CDR3 loop is CAYFHLAGNRNEQFF. The sequenced CDR3 bases are TGTGCCTACTTCCATCTAGCGGGAAATAGGAATGAG.

As regards this clone: A read error may account for a junction end that differs from germline. Sequencing ends 3 residues short of the CDR3 end; the germline J gene provides the rest. The chain links TRBV19 to TRBJ1-1; D is ambiguous. CDR3 length: 14 residues. The germline CDR1 and CDR2 sequences are LNHDA and SQIVND (reference sequence). The part of the CDR3 DNA that was read is TGTGTCAGTATATCCTCGGGGTGGTACACTGAA. It specifies CVSISSGWYTE. The whole CDR3 region reads CVSISSGWYTEAFF.

This clone showed up many times. The CDR3 end lies 3 residues beyond the end of the read and is filled in from the germline J gene. V gene TRBV29-1 combines with J gene TRBJ1-1; 9 nucleotides agree with TRBD1. The germline V gene has CDR1 SQVTM and CDR2 ANQGSEA. The CDR3 contains 13 residues. Incomplete CDR3 DNA: TGCAGCGCAGGACAGGGGCGCAGTCGGGGA. This codes for CSAGQGRSRG. The whole CDR3 protein reads CSAGQGRSRGAFF.

Of note for this clone: The read is 3 residues too short to cover the CDR3 end, so that end is filled in from the germline J gene. The J gene is TRBJ2-7, the V gene TRBV20-1; 9 bases align to TRBD2. V was clipped by 4 bases and J by 2 bases; unmatched bases: 15. Germline V lookup: CDR1 DFQATT, CDR2 SNEGSKA (reference sequence). The CDR3 consists of 17 residues. The part of the CDR3 DNA that was read is TGCAGTGCTATGACGATCGGGGGACTAGCCTTAACCTACGAG. Translating it yields CSAMTIGGLALTYE. The complete CDR3 protein is CSAMTIGGLALTYEQYF.

The covered CDR3 bases are TGTGCCAGCTCACCACAGGCGGGAGTCCCCGGGGAG. It is translated as CASSPQAGVPGE. From start to end, the CDR3 is CASSPQAGVPGELFF. The V and J genes are TRBV18 and TRBJ2-2; TRBD2 agrees at 7 bases. Read data end 3 residues before the CDR3 end; the end is taken from the germline J gene. From germline, CDR1 is KGHSH and CDR2 LQKENI. J gave up 6 bases and V 1 base, and 5 bases lay outside the gene matches. This CDR3 has 15 amino acids.

In the case of this clone: The read gets to within 3 residues of the CDR3 end, and the germline J gene fills in the rest. The J gene is TRBJ2-5, the V gene TRBV6-1; D is perhaps TRBD1 (5 bases). The CDR3 consists of 18 residues. Germline values: CDR1 MNHNS, CDR2 SASEGT. V gave up 0 bases and J gave up 2 bases, with 19 bases separating them. CDR3 residues: CASSEAVRSGIIQETQYF. The DNA read from the CDR3 is TGTGCCAGCAGTGAAGCTGTTCGCTCAGGGATTATTCAAGAGACC.

This clone is medium-sized. The CDR3 spells CASSEGHADPMGSPLHF. The CDR3 bases that were read are TGTGCCAGCAGTGAAGGACACGCCGACCCTATGGGTTCACCC. The chain carries TRBV2 and TRBJ1-6; D is undetermined. Coverage ceases 3 residues before the CDR3 finishes, and the germline J gene fills in the end. Deletions cut 1 base from V and 9 bases from J, with 19 bases between. Germline CDR1 and CDR2: SNHLY and FYNNEI. This CDR3 comprises 17 residues.

This clone came up a few times. The CDR3 end falls 3 residues outside the read, so it is completed with the germline J gene. This sequence joins TRBV7-2 and TRBJ2-7, with TRBD2 as a possible D gene (5 bases). The germline gives CDR1 SGHTA, CDR2 FQGNSA. Trimming pared 5 bases from V and 5 bases from J, leaving 13 bases between. The CDR3 consists of 13 residues. Incomplete CDR3 DNA: TGTGCCAGCAGCAGCGGTCTAGCCCACGAG. This encodes CASSSGLAHE. The entire CDR3 sequence reads CASSSGLAHEQYF.

This clone was counted at least ten times. With the read ending 3 residues before the CDR3 end, the germline J gene is used to fill in that end. This rearrangement joins TRBV19 to TRBJ2-1, with D possibly matching TRBD2 (6 bases). Trimming cost V 6 bases and J 5 bases, with 14 bases left between them. The CDR3 runs 14 residues. Germline-derived CDR1 and CDR2 are LNHDA and SQIVND (reference sequence). The CDR3 spells CASRAAGRNNEQFF. Partial CDR3 DNA: TGTGCCAGTAGAGCCGCGGGGAGGAACAATGAG. Full variable domain (missing parts from reference TRBV19 and TRBJ2-1): DGGITQSPKYLFRKEGQNVTLSCEQNLNHDAMYWYRQDPGQGLRLIYYSQIVNDFQKGDIAEGYSVSREKKESFPLTVTSAQKNPTAFYLCASRAAGRNNEQFFGPGTRLTVL.

Of note for this clone: The CDR3 is cut off 3 residues early in the read; its end comes from the germline J gene. The chain links TRBV18 to TRBJ2-6, with 10 bases aligning to TRBD2. The CDR3 is made up of 20 amino acids. The J segment lost 3 bases and the V segment lost 1 base, leaving 12 bases of the junction unmatched. CDR1 is KGHSH and CDR2 is LQKENI in the germline V gene. The part of the CDR3 DNA that was read is TGTGCCAGCTCACCACTTCCCAGGCTAGCGGGAGATAGTGGGGCCAACGTC. It yields the protein CASSPLPRLAGDSGANV. The entire CDR3 protein is CASSPLPRLAGDSGANVLTF.

This clone was detected many times. The sequenced fragment ends 3 residues before the CDR3 boundary, so the rest is inferred from the germline J gene. V and J are TRBV28 and TRBJ2-7; D is undetermined. CDR1 is MDHEN and CDR2 is SYDVKM in the germline V gene. The germline V and J ends were trimmed by 6 bases and 6 bases, with 9 bases remaining between them. The CDR3 is 11 residues long. The CDR3 spells CASSYAREQYF. CDR3 DNA, as far as it was read: TGTGCCAGCAGCTACGCGCGCGAG.

This clone was recorded many times. The read halts 3 residues ahead of the CDR3 end, with the missing end drawn from the germline J gene. This chain joins TRBV20-1 and TRBJ2-2; 9 bases fit TRBD2. Germline CDR1 is DFQATT and CDR2 is SNEGSKA (reference sequence). There are 14 residues in the CDR3. V trimming: 4 bases; J trimming: 5 bases; junction bases outside the gene matches: 5. The part of the CDR3 DNA that was read is TGCAGTGCTAAAAGTAGCGGGAGAACCGGGGAG. Protein: CSAKSSGRTGE. The complete CDR3 reads CSAKSSGRTGELFF.

There are a few counts of this clone. From the germline J gene comes the end of the CDR3, since the read stops 3 residues before it. The chain has TRBV11-2 and TRBJ2-2; D perhaps matches TRBD2 (6 bases). The CDR3 is 15 amino acids. Germline V lookup: CDR1 SGHAT, CDR2 FQNNGV. V was shortened by 5 bases and J by 6 bases, with 16 bases between the two germline ends. The covered CDR3 bases are TGTGCCAGCAGCCTGACTAGTGGGCTGTCCGGGGAG. Translated: CASSLTSGLSGE. The full-length CDR3 reads as CASSLTSGLSGELFF. Supplemented by reference TRBV11-2 and TRBJ2-2, the full variable domain reads EAGVAQSPRYKIIEKRQSVAFWCNPISGHATLYWYQQILGQGPKLLIQFQNNGVVDDSQLPKDRFSAERLKGVDSTLKIQPAKLEDSAVYLCASSLTSGLSGELFFGEGSRLTVL.

This clone appeared a few times. Sequencing ends 3 residues short of the CDR3 end; the germline J gene provides the rest. The V and J genes are TRBV2 and TRBJ1-6; D may be TRBD1 (5 bases). Germline V gene lookup returns CDR1 SNHLY and CDR2 FYNNEI. This CDR3 comprises 14 residues. V gave up 7 bases and J gave up 4 bases, with 11 bases separating them. The CDR3: CASNPTDYNSPLHF. The sequenced part of the CDR3 DNA is TGTGCCAGCAACCCGACAGATTATAATTCACCC.

A remark on this clone: The CDR3 is cut off 3 residues early in the read; its end comes from the germline J gene. The J gene is TRBJ2-7, the V gene TRBV18; D remains unclear. Germline lookup yields CDR1 KGHSH and CDR2 LQKENI. CDR3 length equals 15 residues. V was clipped by 3 bases and J by 2 bases, with 14 bases between them. CDR3 loop: CASSPPSKGTYEQYF. The DNA read from the CDR3 is TGTGCCAGCTCACCCCCAAGTAAGGGTACCTACGAG.

About this clone: Read data end 3 residues before the CDR3 end; the end is taken from the germline J gene. The chain combines TRBV30 with TRBJ1-1, with D possibly matching TRBD1 (5 bases). Germline assignment: CDR1 GTSNPN and CDR2 SVGIG (reference sequence). The CDR3 totals 16 residues. V gave up 4 bases and J gave up 1 base, with 19 bases separating them. The covered CDR3 bases are TGTGCCTGGATTAGACCCGGGGGGTCAGGGAACACTGAA. As protein: CAWIRPGGSGNTE. The CDR3 as a whole reads CAWIRPGGSGNTEAFF.

Points on this clone: The CDR3 end falls 3 residues outside the read, so it is completed with the germline J gene. The chain links TRBV19 to TRBJ2-1; 10 nucleotides agree with TRBD2. Germline values: CDR1 LNHDA, CDR2 SQIVND (reference sequence). This CDR3 spans 14 amino acids. J lost 6 bases, V lost 4 bases, and 3 bases had no gene match. Here the CDR3 reads CASSTWTSGNEQFF. The part of the CDR3 DNA that was read is TGTGCCAGTAGTACCTGGACTAGCGGCAATGAG.

This clone turned up a few times. The read ends 3 residues early relative to the CDR3; the germline J gene fills the gap. The chain uses TRBV7-9 and TRBJ2-7, with 9 nucleotides matching TRBD1. Unmatched junction bases numbered 5, after V lost 5 bases and J lost 3 bases. Germline CDR1 is SEHNR and CDR2 is FQNEAQ (reference sequence). This CDR3 has 14 amino acids. CDR3 DNA (partial): TGTGCCAGCAGCCCAGGGACAGGGTTCTACGAG. Translated: CASSPGTGFYE. The entire CDR3 is CASSPGTGFYEQYF.

Ten or more counts support this clone. The sequenced fragment ends 3 residues before the CDR3 boundary, so the rest is inferred from the germline J gene. The chain carries TRBV4-1 and TRBJ2-7, with 8 bases that match TRBD1. V was pared by 7 bases and J by 5 bases, with 10 bases of the junction left unmatched. This CDR3 region has 14 residues. Germline CDR1 MGHRA, CDR2 YSYEKL. CDR3 sequence reads: CASTFLPGGNEQYF. The sequenced CDR3 bases are TGCGCCAGCACCTTCCTTCCAGGGGGCAACGAG.

This clone showed up many times. The read terminates 3 residues before the CDR3 end, so the remaining end is supplied by the germline J gene. This sequence joins TRBV5-1 and TRBJ1-1; the D gene is possibly TRBD1 (5 bases). The CDR3 is made up of 14 amino acids. Trimming removed 0 bases at V and 4 bases at J, with 10 bases between. Per the germline V gene, CDR1 is SGHRS and CDR2 is YFSETQ. This chain's CDR3 is CASSLAQGTTEAFF. The CDR3 DNA, read in part, is TGCGCCAGCAGCTTGGCTCAGGGAACCACTGAA.

Regarding this clone: With the read ending 3 residues before the CDR3 end, the germline J gene is used to fill in that end. V gene TRBV2 combines with J gene TRBJ2-2, with D tentatively TRBD1 (5 bases). Trimming cost V 10 bases and J 5 bases, with 20 bases left between them. Germline CDR1 reads SNHLY; CDR2 reads FYNNEI. This CDR3 is built from 15 residues. CDR3 bases read: TGTGCCACAGCTTCCCAGGGAATAAGGACCGGGGAG. It specifies CATASQGIRTGE. The entire CDR3 sequence reads CATASQGIRTGELFF.

This clone was counted at least ten times. Read data end 3 residues before the CDR3 end; the end is taken from the germline J gene. This chain joins TRBV20-1 and TRBJ2-1; tentatively, D is TRBD2 (5 bases). V was shortened by 0 bases and J by 8 bases, with 8 bases between the two germline ends. Germline V CDR1 and CDR2: DFQATT, SNEGSKA (reference sequence). This CDR3 is built from 12 residues. The sequenced part of the CDR3 DNA is TGCAGTGCTAGAGATCGAGGGCATGAG. Its translation is CSARDRGHE. In full, the CDR3 is CSARDRGHEQFF.

As for this clone: The read is 3 residues too short to cover the CDR3 end, so that end is filled in from the germline J gene. V and J are TRBV19 and TRBJ2-7, with D perhaps matching TRBD2 (5 bases). Germline V CDR1 and CDR2: LNHDA, SQIVND (reference sequence). V gave up 3 bases and J gave up 3 bases, with 9 bases separating them. This CDR3 region has 13 residues. The CDR3: CASSIEGFYEQYF. The sequenced part of the CDR3 DNA is TGTGCCAGTAGTATCGAGGGTTTCTACGAG.

In its sample, this clone was seen a few times. Sequencing ends 3 residues short of the CDR3 end; the germline J gene provides the rest. The V call is TRBV7-6, the J call TRBJ2-2; the D gene is possibly TRBD2 (6 bases). CDR1 and CDR2 (germline): SGHVS, FNYEAQ. Trimming pared 1 base from V and 4 bases from J, leaving 10 bases between. The CDR3 is made up of 15 amino acids. CDR3 region: CASSLGGGRTGELFF. The sequenced part of the CDR3 DNA is TGTGCCAGCAGCTTAGGAGGAGGGCGCACCGGGGAG. The whole variable domain, filled in from reference TRBV7-6 and TRBJ2-2, reads GAGVSQSPRYKVTKRGQDVALRCDPISGHVSLYWYRQALGQGPEFLTYFNYEAQQDKSGLPNDRFSAERPEGSISTLTIQRTEQRDSAMYRCASSLGGGRTGELFFGEGSRLTVL.

This clone was observed at least ten times. Read data end 3 residues before the CDR3 end; the end is taken from the germline J gene. The chain joins TRBV7-3 to TRBJ2-7; D possibly corresponds to TRBD2 (6 bases). The germline V gene has CDR1 SGHTA and CDR2 FQGTGA. Trimming took off 2 bases at V and 6 bases at J, with 17 bases between the two ends. This CDR3 spans 15 amino acids. The part of the CDR3 DNA that was read is TGTGCCAGCAGCTTAGACGGGGTAGGAGGGCGCGAG. Protein sequence: CASSLDGVGGRE. The whole CDR3 sequence reads CASSLDGVGGREQYF.